This is a list of T cell receptor beta chains from one sample in a study of OX40 agonist ivuxolimab in advanced cancers. Produced via immunoSEQ multiplex PCR; TCRdb's table is partial and in-frame only. In the table there are 80,000 to 130,000 clones, about nine tenths of which are singletons. The source was CD4+ or CD8+ T cells sorted from blood, collected in a trial of the OX40 agonist ivuxolimab. Source of these receptors: an adult with an advanced solid tumor such as melanoma, head and neck, liver or kidney cancer. CDR3s include the opening cysteine and the closing phenylalanine or tryptophan. The D gene is left open where the match is weak. Clone size is not always given. Where it is, it says once, few, many or a class for expanded clones.

clone_size | d_call | j_call | v_call | cdr3_aa | cdr3_nt
- | - | TRBJ2-5 | TRBV27 | CASSFPGLQETQYF | TGTGCCAGCAGTTTCCCAGGACTTCAAGAGACCCAGTACTTC
- | - | TRBJ1-2 | TRBV10-3 | CAISASRWGYTF | TGTGCCATCAGCGCCTCCCGGTGGGGCTACACCTTC
- | TRBD2 | TRBJ2-7 | TRBV5-4 | CASSANVAGGGYEQYF | TGTGCCAGCAGCGCGAACGTAGCGGGAGGTGGTTACGAGCAGTACTTC
- | - | TRBJ2-1 | TRBV12-5 | CASGSLSSSYNEQFF | TGTGCTAGTGGTTCACTTTCTAGCTCCTACAATGAGCAGTTCTTC
- | - | TRBJ2-3 | TRBV6-5 | CASSSPGSSSTDTQYF | TGTGCCAGCAGTTCGCCTGGGTCTTCAAGCACAGATACGCAGTATTTT
- | TRBD2 | TRBJ2-5 | TRBV4-1 | CASSRRDLAGVVVVVETQYF | TGCGCCAGCAGCCGAAGAGATCTAGCGGGAGTAGTGGTGGTGGTAGAGACCCAGTACTTC
- | TRBD1 | TRBJ1-3 | TRBV7-2 | CASSQGVGNTIYF | TGTGCCAGCAGCCAGGGGGTGGGAAACACCATATATTTT
- | TRBD2 | TRBJ2-3 | TRBV7-3 | CASSAFDGRSTDTQYF | TGTGCCAGCAGCGCCTTTGACGGGAGGAGCACAGATACGCAGTATTTT
- | - | TRBJ2-5 | TRBV7-2 | CASSPRMEGTQYF | TGTGCCAGCAGCCCGCGGATGGAAGGGACCCAGTACTTC
- | - | TRBJ2-2 | TRBV10-2 | CASSEQGGTGELFF | TGCGCCAGCAGTGAGCAGGGGGGCACCGGGGAGCTGTTTTTT
- | TRBD1 | TRBJ1-1 | TRBV19 | CASRPTGGNTEAFF | TGTGCCAGTCGACCGACAGGGGGGAACACTGAAGCTTTCTTT
- | - | TRBJ2-5 | TRBV19 | CASSIQGWKETQYF | TGTGCCAGTAGTATCCAGGGGTGGAAAGAGACCCAGTACTTC
- | TRBD2 | TRBJ2-1 | TRBV11-3 | CASSRSGRASSYNEQFF | TGTGCCAGCAGTCGTAGCGGGAGGGCAAGCTCCTACAATGAGCAGTTCTTC
few | TRBD1 | TRBJ2-7 | TRBV29-1 | CSGKPGQGNEQYF | TGCAGCGGCAAACCGGGACAGGGCAACGAGCAGTACTTC
- | - | TRBJ2-5 | TRBV7-2 | CASSLRSAGRETQYF | TGTGCCAGCAGCTTAAGGAGCGCGGGTCGGGAGACCCAGTACTTC
- | - | TRBJ2-5 | TRBV7-3 | CASSLIPQETQYF | TGTGCCAGCAGCTTAATTCCCCAAGAGACCCAGTACTTC
- | TRBD2 | TRBJ2-1 | TRBV27 | CASSLWGTGLAGAKSYNEQFF | TGTGCCAGCAGTTTATGGGGGACGGGACTAGCGGGAGCCAAGTCCTACAATGAGCAGTTCTTC